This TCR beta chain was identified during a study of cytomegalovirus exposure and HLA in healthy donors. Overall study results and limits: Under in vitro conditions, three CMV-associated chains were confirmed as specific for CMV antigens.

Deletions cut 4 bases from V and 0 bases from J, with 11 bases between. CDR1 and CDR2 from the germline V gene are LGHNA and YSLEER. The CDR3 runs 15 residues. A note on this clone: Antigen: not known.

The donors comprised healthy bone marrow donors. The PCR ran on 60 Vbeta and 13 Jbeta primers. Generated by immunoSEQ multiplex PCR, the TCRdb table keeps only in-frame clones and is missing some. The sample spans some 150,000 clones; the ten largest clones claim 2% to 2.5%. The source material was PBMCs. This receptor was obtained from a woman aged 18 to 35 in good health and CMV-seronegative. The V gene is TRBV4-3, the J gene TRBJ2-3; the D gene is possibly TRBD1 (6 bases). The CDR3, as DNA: TGCGCCAGCAGCCTTAGGACAGTAAGCACAGATACGCAGTATTTT. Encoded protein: CASSLRTVSTDTQYF.